The 20 T cell receptor beta chains presented below share a single source sample, sequenced in a study of T cells in Graves' hyperthyroidism and ophthalmopathy (dated by TCRdb to the late 2010s). Libraries were built with multiplex PCR. Sequenced on an Illumina HiSeq 2000. The TCR beta CDR3 regions were amplified from the RNA transcripts. For the first round of RT-PCR on the TCR CDR3, the HTBI primer set was used together with the Qiagen OneStep RT-PCR kit. The raw public reads went through TCRdb reprocessing: fastp at Q25, MiXCR clone calling, in-frame beta chains kept. Rows with one shared CDR3 protein collapse into an entry with the most common genes and DNA. The sample profile shows 480,000 or so distinct CDR3 sequences; around 50% of them were found once. About two fifths of the sample is held by the ten biggest clonotypes. Sequenced input: peripheral blood or thyroid tissue (not recorded which). The receptors here all came from an adult woman with Graves' disease, either hyperthyroidism or ophthalmopathy (not recorded which).

This clonotype was observed at least ten times. The chain joins TRBV2 to TRBJ2-5, with D hard to call. Germline V CDR1 and CDR2: SNHLY, FYNNEI. The CDR3 is 11 residues long. V dropped 7 bases and J dropped 1 base, with 4 bases sitting between them. Written as DNA, the CDR3 is TGTGCCAGCACCTTCCAAGAGACCCAGTACTTC. This codes for CASTFQETQYF.

The gene calls are TRBV7-2 and TRBJ2-7; the D gene is possibly TRBD1 (5 bases). Deletions cut 5 bases from V and 2 bases from J, with 16 bases between. Germline loops: CDR1 SGHTA, CDR2 FQGNSA. This CDR3 contains 15 residues. CDR3 protein: CASSPAETATYEQYF. As DNA, the CDR3 is TGTGCCAGCAGCCCCGCCGAGACAGCTACCTACGAGCAGTACTTC.

This chain uses TRBV7-9 with TRBJ1-3, with 8 bases that match TRBD1. Germline assignment: CDR1 SEHNR and CDR2 FQNEAQ (reference sequence). There are 11 residues in the CDR3. J gave up 7 bases and V 10 bases, and 3 bases lay outside the gene matches. CDR3 sequence (DNA): TGTGCCATCCGGGACAGGAACACCATATATTTT. Protein: CAIRDRNTIYF.

V is TRBV20-1 and J is TRBJ2-5; 9 bases map to TRBD1. The germline V gene has CDR1 DFQATT and CDR2 SNEGSKA (reference sequence). The CDR3 runs 12 residues. The junction had 7 bases not matched to a gene; V was cut back by 5 bases and J by 9 bases. The CDR3 sequence is CSAGTGNQPQYF. The CDR3 coding sequence is TGCAGTGCTGGGACAGGGAATCAGCCCCAGTACTTC.

This clonotype was recorded a few times. V gene TRBV4-1 combines with J gene TRBJ2-6; TRBD1 agrees at 10 bases. The CDR3 loop spans 19 amino acids. Germline CDR1 reads MGHRA; CDR2 reads YSYEKL. V was pared by 1 base and J by 0 bases, with 6 bases of the junction left unmatched. Here the CDR3 reads CASSQGEGQGSSGANVLTF. CDR3 DNA: TGCGCCAGCAGCCAAGGCGAGGGACAGGGGAGCTCTGGGGCCAACGTCCTGACTTTC.

J is TRBJ1-2 and V is TRBV5-5; D unclear. CDR3 length equals 13 residues. V gave up 0 bases and J gave up 1 base, with 4 bases separating them. The V gene's germline CDR1 is SGHKS and CDR2 YYEKEE (reference sequence). CDR3: CASSLDFNYGYTF. CDR3 in DNA: TGTGCCAGCAGCTTGGACTTTAACTATGGCTACACCTTC.

In regard to this clonotype: One end of the junction fails to match germline, which may point to a read error. The rearrangement joins TRBV19 to TRBJ1-5; no definite D call. Germline V lookup: CDR1 LNHDA, CDR2 SQIVND (reference sequence). This CDR3 contains 12 residues. CDR3 bases: TGTGCCAGTTACTCCCGTTATCAACCCCAGCATTTT. Its translation: CASYSRYQPQHF. Complete variable domain (other parts from reference TRBV19 and TRBJ1-5): DGGITQSPKYLFRKEGQNVTLSCEQNLNHDAMYWYRQDPGQGLRLIYYSQIVNDFQKGDIAEGYSVSREKKESFPLTVTSAQKNPTAFYLCASYSRYQPQHFGDGTRLSIL.

Only a few counts were recorded for this clonotype. The V and J genes are TRBV20-1 and TRBJ2-7, with D possibly TRBD1 on 5 matching bases. CDR3 size: 13 residues. Germline lookup yields CDR1 DFQATT and CDR2 SNEGSKA (reference sequence). Trimming stripped 1 base from V and 3 bases from J, with 10 bases between. In DNA, the CDR3 is TGCAGTGCTAGAGGGACACGACTCTACGAGCAGTACTTC. Encoded protein: CSARGTRLYEQYF.

A few counts support this clonotype. The gene calls are TRBV5-1 and TRBJ2-5, with D possibly matching TRBD2 (6 bases). The CDR3 length is 12 residues. Trimming stripped 5 bases from V and 5 bases from J, with 10 bases between. CDR1 and CDR2 from the germline V gene are SGHRS and YFSETQ. The CDR3 DNA follows: TGCGCCAGCAGGGAGGGATGGGAGACCCAGTACTTC. Encoded protein: CASREGWETQYF.

This chain connects TRBV6-6 to TRBJ1-2, with 8 nucleotides matching TRBD1. This CDR3 contains 12 residues. The trim removed 7 bases at V and 7 bases at J, leaving 5 bases unmatched. CDR1 and CDR2 from the germline V gene are MNHNY and SVGAGI (reference sequence). The CDR3 protein is CASIPGGGGYTF. The CDR3, as DNA: TGTGCCAGCATCCCAGGGGGCGGTGGCTACACCTTC.

The J gene is TRBJ2-5, the V gene TRBV12-3 or TRBV12-4, with D perhaps TRBD2 (6 bases). Between the trimmed V and J ends, which lost 3 bases and 7 bases, there was a span of 18 bases. CDR3 length: 15 residues. This CDR3 is CASSFPAISGPTQYF. The CDR3 DNA is TGTGCCAGCAGTTTTCCCGCTATCAGCGGGCCGACCCAGTACTTC.

This chain uses TRBV30 with TRBJ1-2; D may be TRBD1 (5 bases). Deletions cut 4 bases from V and 7 bases from J, with 16 bases between. From germline, CDR1 is GTSNPN and CDR2 SVGIG (reference sequence). CDR3 length equals 13 residues. The CDR3 region has the DNA TGTGCCTGGAAGAAAAGGGGCGGCTCTGGCTACACCTTC. It translates to CAWKKRGGSGYTF.

This clonotype was observed many times. This rearrangement joins TRBV9 to TRBJ2-5; D is perhaps TRBD1 (6 bases). This CDR3 comprises 14 residues. Trimming took 0 bases from V and 5 from J, leaving 11 bases between them. The germline CDR1 and CDR2 sequences are SGDLS and YYNGEE. CDR3 sequence: CASSVVGGDETQYF. Here the CDR3 DNA reads TGTGCCAGCAGCGTAGTAGGGGGTGATGAGACCCAGTACTTC.

The genes are TRBV24-1 and TRBJ2-5; the D gene is possibly TRBD1 (5 bases). The V gene's germline CDR1 is KGHDR and CDR2 SFDVKD. This CDR3 has 14 amino acids. The V gene lost 7 bases and the J gene lost 2 bases, with 13 bases spanning the gap. The CDR3 DNA reads TGTGCCACCAGGGACAATTCCCCACAAGAGACCCAGTACTTC. Its protein product is CATRDNSPQETQYF.

This clonotype was counted ten times or more. The rearrangement uses TRBV3-1 and TRBJ1-1, with D possibly matching TRBD1 (6 bases). Germline values: CDR1 LGHDT, CDR2 YNNKEL (reference sequence). This CDR3 spans 13 amino acids. V was shortened by 2 bases and J by 7 bases, with 11 bases between the two germline ends. The CDR3 sequence is CASSQRGAGEAFF. In DNA form, the CDR3 reads TGTGCCAGCAGCCAAAGGGGGGCTGGTGAAGCTTTCTTT.

The chain recombines TRBV14 with TRBJ1-6; D not certain. The CDR3 runs 15 residues. Germline CDR1 reads SGHDN; CDR2 reads FVKESK. The ends were cut back, 1 base at V and 7 bases at J, with 11 bases in the middle. The CDR3 spells CASSQVGGSNSPLHF. The CDR3 DNA reads as TGTGCCAGCAGCCAAGTGGGAGGATCGAATTCACCCCTCCACTTT. The full variable domain, in which reference TRBV14 and TRBJ1-6 provide the parts outside the CDR3, is EAGVTQFPSHSVIEKGQTVTLRCDPISGHDNLYWYRRVMGKEIKFLLHFVKESKQDESGMPNNRFLAERTGGTYSTLKVQPAELEDSGVYFCASSQVGGSNSPLHFGNGTRLTVT.

The rearrangement links TRBV5-4 to TRBJ2-2, with D uncertain. The CDR3 has 14 amino acids. The germline CDR1 and CDR2 sequences are SGHNT and YYREEE (reference sequence). V dropped 3 bases and J dropped 5 bases, with 11 bases sitting between them. The CDR3 sequence: CASSSWTSTGELFF. CDR3 sequence (DNA): TGTGCCAGCAGCTCGTGGACGTCGACCGGGGAGCTGTTTTTT.

The genes are TRBV5-1 and TRBJ1-5; no clear D. The CDR3 loop spans 14 amino acids. Germline-derived CDR1 and CDR2 are SGHRS and YFSETQ. With 4 bases removed from V and 2 bases from J, the gap between germline ends came to 10 bases. The CDR3, as DNA: TGCGCCAGCAGCAAAGATAGCGGCAATCAGCCCCAGCATTTT. Amino acid sequence: CASSKDSGNQPQHF.

The rearrangement joins TRBV10-3 to TRBJ1-2, with D possibly matching TRBD1 (6 bases). V shed 7 bases and J shed 4 bases, with 16 bases lying between them. The CDR3 has 14 residues. Germline CDR1 reads ENHRY; CDR2 reads SYGVKD. CDR3 sequence (DNA): TGTGCCATCACCCGGGACACTCACGCCTATGGCTACACCTTC. Its translation: CAITRDTHAYGYTF.

Only a few counts were recorded for this clonotype. The rearrangement links TRBV14 to TRBJ1-1; 7 bases map to TRBD1. There are 15 residues in the CDR3. The germline gives CDR1 SGHDN, CDR2 FVKESK. The ends lost 6 bases at V and 1 base at J; junction bases unmatched: 8. CDR3 coding DNA: TGTGCCAGCAGGACCCCGACAGGGCCGAACACTGAAGCTTTCTTT. This translates into CASRTPTGPNTEAFF. Full variable domain (remainder filled in from reference TRBV14 and TRBJ1-1): EAGVTQFPSHSVIEKGQTVTLRCDPISGHDNLYWYRRVMGKEIKFLLHFVKESKQDESGMPNNRFLAERTGGTYSTLKVQPAELEDSGVYFCASRTPTGPNTEAFFGQGTRLTVV.